This is a list of T cell receptor beta chains from one sample in a study of blood T cell repertoires in COVID-19. Assay: immunoSEQ multiplex PCR; the TCRdb copy retains only in-frame clones and omits some. The data contain around 310,000 clones, around nine tenths of them singletons. The sample taken for sequencing was PBMCs or T cells enriched from blood (not recorded which). The receptors were gathered from a man aged 25 to 40 who had recovered from COVID-19. CDR3s include the opening cysteine and the closing phenylalanine or tryptophan. Each record gives: clone size, J gene, V gene, D gene, CDR3 protein, CDR3 DNA. The D gene is left open where the match is weak. Not every row has a clone size; where given, it reads once, few, many or a size class.

NA | TRBJ1-5 | TRBV15 | NA | CATSFGRLNQPQHF | TGTGCCACCAGTTTCGGCAGGCTCAATCAGCCCCAGCATTTT
once | TRBJ2-5 | TRBV5-1 | TRBD2 | CASSLASGATPETQYF | TGCGCCAGCAGCTTGGCTAGCGGGGCGACTCCGGAGACCCAGTACTTC
NA | TRBJ2-1 | TRBV4-2 | TRBD2 | CASSQENGLVYNEQFF | TGTGCCAGCAGCCAAGAAAATGGACTAGTCTACAATGAGCAGTTCTTC
NA | TRBJ1-6 | TRBV30 | TRBD1 | CAWSSQTGVVRSPLHF | TGTGCCTGGAGTTCTCAGACAGGGGTGGTGAGATCACCCCTCCACTTT
NA | TRBJ2-7 | TRBV19 | NA | CASSIGAGRYEQYF | TGTGCCAGTAGTATAGGGGCAGGTCGGTACGAGCAGTACTTC
NA | TRBJ2-5 | TRBV19 | NA | CASSISRVYKETQYF | TGTGCCAGTAGTATTTCCAGGGTTTACAAAGAGACCCAGTACTTC
NA | TRBJ2-3 | TRBV5-1 | NA | CASSLGDTTDTQYF | TGCGCCAGCAGCTTGGGTGACACCACAGATACGCAGTATTTT
NA | TRBJ1-1 | TRBV2 | NA | CASSEARGVGAFF | TGTGCCAGCAGTGAAGCGCGGGGAGTAGGAGCTTTCTTT
NA | TRBJ2-1 | TRBV7-3 | NA | CASSLMGREYNEQFF | TGTGCCAGCAGCTTAATGGGGCGGGAATACAATGAGCAGTTCTTC
few | TRBJ2-2 | TRBV24-1 | NA | CATGRGADGELFF | TGTGCCACCGGTCGGGGAGCTGACGGGGAGCTGTTTTTT
NA | TRBJ2-1 | TRBV5-4 | TRBD1 | CASSFLSRGQRVSNNNEQFF | TGTGCCAGCAGCTTCTTATCGAGGGGGCAAAGGGTATCGAATAACAATGAGCAGTTCTTC
NA | TRBJ2-7 | TRBV21-1 | NA | CATRSGTVRYEQYF | TGTGCCACCCGAAGTGGGACAGTTCGATACGAGCAGTACTTC
NA | TRBJ2-1 | TRBV7-9 | TRBD1 | CASSLPDRGPHHLYNEQFF | TGTGCCAGCAGCCTGCCGGACAGGGGGCCCCACCACCTTTACAATGAGCAGTTCTTC
NA | TRBJ2-2 | TRBV5-1 | TRBD1 | CASSLGGTGGSTGELFF | TGCGCCAGCAGCTTAGGCGGGACAGGGGGTAGCACCGGGGAGCTGTTTTTT
NA | TRBJ2-1 | TRBV11-2 | NA | CASSLRAVQFF | TGTGCCAGCAGCTTAAGAGCGGTACAGTTCTTC
NA | TRBJ1-2 | TRBV7-9 | TRBD1 | CASSSITGDGDYGYTF | TGTGCCAGCAGCTCAATTACAGGGGACGGAGACTATGGCTACACCTTC
NA | TRBJ2-2 | TRBV19 | TRBD1 | CASSMYRDRATGELFF | TGTGCCAGTAGTATGTACCGGGACAGGGCCACCGGGGAGCTGTTTTTT
many | TRBJ2-7 | TRBV10-3 | TRBD1 | CAISGSTGAYEQYF | TGTGCCATCAGTGGCTCTACAGGGGCCTACGAGCAGTACTTC
NA | TRBJ2-3 | TRBV28 | TRBD1 | CASSTPGQGTDTQYF | TGTGCCAGCAGCACACCGGGACAGGGCACAGATACGCAGTATTTT
NA | TRBJ2-1 | TRBV6-1 | TRBD2 | CASSESGGTYNEQFF | TGTGCCAGCAGTGAGAGCGGGGGGACTTACAATGAGCAGTTCTTC
NA | TRBJ2-7 | TRBV6-5 | NA | CASTPHRARAYEQYF | TGTGCCAGCACCCCCCATCGGGCCAGGGCTTACGAGCAGTACTTC
few | TRBJ2-1 | TRBV5-1 | TRBD1 | CASSLQGAQNEQFF | TGCGCCAGCAGCTTACAGGGGGCGCAAAATGAGCAGTTCTTC